This T cell receptor beta chain was retrieved from a study of Ad26.COV2.S vaccination and SARS-CoV-2 variants (dated by TCRdb to about 2021). Concerning the study at large: Vaccine-arm donors were drawn from COV1001, a multicentre, randomized, double-blind, placebo-controlled phase I-IIa trial of Ad26.COV2.S in healthy adults. Blinding of investigators to trial group allocation was maintained during experiments and outcome assessment. Participants in the trial were split at random into five groups of five each, receiving low-dose or high-dose Ad26.COV2.S once or twice, or else placebo on both occasions. The specificity and breadth of SARS-CoV-2-reactive T cell receptors after Ad26.COV2.S vaccination were assessed by TCRbeta repertoire sequencing. Ad26.COV2.S was given intramuscularly at 5x10^10 or 1x10^11 viral particles, as a single shot or as two shots 56 days apart. The TCR-sequenced set comprised around 30 samples: some 20 Ad26.COV2.S vaccine recipients, 5 placebo recipients and 8 SARS-CoV-2 convalescent individuals.

The immunoSEQ Assay was the method used to sequence TCRbeta CDR3 regions. After extraction, genomic DNA underwent amplification by bias-controlled multiplex PCR, followed by high-throughput sequencing. In the authors' own workflow: Collapsing and filtering of sequences were performed to quantify the absolute abundance of each unique TCRbeta CDR3 region. T cell fraction was estimated by normalizing TCRbeta template counts to usable DNA, which was measured by amplifying reference genes present in all nucleated cells. Repertoire TCRs were annotated as SARS-CoV-2-specific by exact matching of V gene, CDR3 amino acid sequence and J gene to a known reactive TCR set. The reference SARS-CoV-2 TCR set came from MIRA and was filtered for enrichment in COVID-19-positive ImmuneCODE repertoires, removing public or cross-reactive TCRs. Using the MIRA antigens, annotated TCRs were further analysed by specific ORF or by position within an ORF. Breadth was defined as annotated unique rearrangements over total unique productive rearrangements; depth was the summed frequency of those rearrangements. Two-sided Wilcoxon rank-sum tests were used to compare TCR breadth between groups. The table comes from immuneACCESS by way of TCRdb, which keeps in-frame sequences with V and J called. Part of the clones is missing from these tables; in studies checked, under half for an unresolved V gene and the rest for unknown reasons. That table furnishes V, J and clone size, whereas the DNA furnished D and trimming. The sample records 500,000 or so clones, 75% to 90% of which are singletons. Of the sample, around 2.6% is held by the ten largest clones.

About this clone: The clone's antigen remains unknown. No much larger clone exists at a distance of one base, and base qualities are not known.

The sample's treatment or condition label, decoded: some 20 received Ad26.COV2.S at low or high dose, single or two shots; roughly five received placebo; per-sample allocation not given. Repertoires of vaccine and placebo recipients were sequenced from samples taken on day 63 after the first injection. Cohort 1b enrolled some 25 adults aged 18-55 years at a single site in Boston, USA, between 29 July and 7 August 2020. Ad26.COV2.S was a replication-incompetent adenovirus type 26 vector that expressed a prefusion-stabilized SARS-CoV-2 spike protein derived from the original Wuhan strain. The full study reports these points: The authors noted that total T cell responses may have been underestimated by the TCR breadth and depth analyses. Substantial breadth of spike-specific CD8+ and CD4+ T cell responses was reported after vaccination. The study was not powered for comparison of responses between vaccine doses or regimens. Ad26.COV2.S recipients had higher spike-specific TCR breadth than placebo recipients (P = 0.0014). Vaccine and placebo recipients had comparable non-spike TCR breadth, which fits with the vaccine containing only spike.

Deletion took 6 bases off V and 0 bases off J, with a span of 15 bases between the germline ends. The CDR3 goes from the cysteine to the phenylalanine over 16 residues. Only the CDR3 part of the read is kept: 48 bases, read in frame from the first base. From a lookup of the germline V gene (reference sequence), CDR1 and CDR2 are LNHDA and SQIVND. This TCR was sampled from a person aged 18 to 65 who received the Ad26.COV2.S COVID-19 vaccine or a placebo. The source material was peripheral blood, sampled in a trial of Ad26.COV2.S vaccine versus placebo. The chain is assembled from TRBV19 and TRBJ2-1, with TRBD2 perhaps the D gene, on 6 matching bases. The CDR3 sequence is CASRGVGGSSYNEQFF. The nucleotides are TGTGCCAGTAGGGGTGTTGGGGGGAGCTCCTACAATGAGCAGTTCTTC.